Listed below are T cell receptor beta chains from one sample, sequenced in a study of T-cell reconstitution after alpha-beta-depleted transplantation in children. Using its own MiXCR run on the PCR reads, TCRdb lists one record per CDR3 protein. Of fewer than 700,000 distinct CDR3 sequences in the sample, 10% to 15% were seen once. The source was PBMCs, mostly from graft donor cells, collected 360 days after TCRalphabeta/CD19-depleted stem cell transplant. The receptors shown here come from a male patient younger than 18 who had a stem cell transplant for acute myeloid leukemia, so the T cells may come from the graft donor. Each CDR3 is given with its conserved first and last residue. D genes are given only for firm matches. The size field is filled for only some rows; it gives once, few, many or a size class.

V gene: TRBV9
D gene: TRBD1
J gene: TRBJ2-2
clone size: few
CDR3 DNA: TGTGCCCGTCGGTGGCAGGGGGACACCGGGGAGCTGTTTTTT
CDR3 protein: CARRWQGDTGELFF

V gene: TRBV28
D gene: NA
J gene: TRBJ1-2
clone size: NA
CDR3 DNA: TGTGCCAGCAGTTTGAGCACCGATCCTAACTATGGCTACACCTTC
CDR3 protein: CASSLSTDPNYGYTF

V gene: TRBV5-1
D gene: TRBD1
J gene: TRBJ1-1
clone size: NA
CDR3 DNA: TGCGCCAGCAGCTTCAAAAGGACAGGGGGCACGCTCACTGAAGCTTTCTTT
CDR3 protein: CASSFKRTGGTLTEAFF

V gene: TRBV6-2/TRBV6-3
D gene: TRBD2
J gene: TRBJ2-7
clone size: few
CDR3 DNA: TGTGCCAGCATGGGGGCTAGCGGGAGGAGGGGGACCCCCTACGAGCAGTACTTC
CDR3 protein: CASMGASGRRGTPYEQYF

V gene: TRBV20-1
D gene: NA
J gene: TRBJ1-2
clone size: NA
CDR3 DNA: TGCAGTGCTAGTGTCCGGACAGCCTCAGACTATGGCTACACCTTC
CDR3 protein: CSASVRTASDYGYTF

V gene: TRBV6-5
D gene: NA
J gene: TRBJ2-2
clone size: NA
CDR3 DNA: TGTGCCAGCAGTTTGGTCGGGGGTAACGCCGGGGAGCTGTTTTTT
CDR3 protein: CASSLVGGNAGELFF

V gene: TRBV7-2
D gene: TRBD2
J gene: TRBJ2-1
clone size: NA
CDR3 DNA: TGTGCCAGCAGCGAAGGACTAGCGGGAGGTGAGCAGTTCTTC
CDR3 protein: CASSEGLAGGEQFF

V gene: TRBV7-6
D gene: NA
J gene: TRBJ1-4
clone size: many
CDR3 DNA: TGTGCCAGCAGCTTAGGATCCGGAAAAGGGGAAAAACTGTTTTTT
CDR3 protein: CASSLGSGKGEKLFF

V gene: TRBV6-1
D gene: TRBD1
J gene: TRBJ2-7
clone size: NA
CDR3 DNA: TGTGCCAGCAGCCGGGACAGGTGGTACGAGCAGTACTTC
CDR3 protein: CASSRDRWYEQYF

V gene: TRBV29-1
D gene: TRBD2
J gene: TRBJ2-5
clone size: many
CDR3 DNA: TGCAGCGTGGCGGGACTAGCGGGACAAGAGACCCAGTACTTC
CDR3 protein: CSVAGLAGQETQYF

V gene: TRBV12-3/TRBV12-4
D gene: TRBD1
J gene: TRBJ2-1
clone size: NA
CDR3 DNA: TGTGCCAGCAGCCAAGGGGACAGGGATATCCTCGGGCAGTTCTTC
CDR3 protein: CASSQGDRDILGQFF

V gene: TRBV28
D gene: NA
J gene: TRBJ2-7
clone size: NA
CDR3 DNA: TGTGCCAGCAGCCGGACCGGGAGGCAGTACTTC
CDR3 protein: CASSRTGRQYF

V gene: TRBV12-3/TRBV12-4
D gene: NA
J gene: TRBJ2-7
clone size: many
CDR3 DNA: TGTGCCACCTCGGGTTACCACGAGCAGTACTTC
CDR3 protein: CATSGYHEQYF

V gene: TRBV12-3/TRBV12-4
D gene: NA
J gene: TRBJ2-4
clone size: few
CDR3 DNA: TGTGCCAGCAGTTTTAGCGGCCTAGCCAAAAACATTCAGTACTTC
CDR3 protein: CASSFSGLAKNIQYF

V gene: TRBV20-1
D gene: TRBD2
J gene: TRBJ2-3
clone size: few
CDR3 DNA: TGCAGTGCTAGAATAGCTAGCGGGGTTTGGCATACGCAGTATTTT
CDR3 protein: CSARIASGVWHTQYF

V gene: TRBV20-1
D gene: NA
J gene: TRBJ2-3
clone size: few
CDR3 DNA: TGCAGTGCTACTCCGGCTGGCACAGATACGCAGTATTTT
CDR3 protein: CSATPAGTDTQYF

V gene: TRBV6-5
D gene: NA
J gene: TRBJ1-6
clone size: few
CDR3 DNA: TGTGCCAGCAGTTACTCGAGCGGAGCCTATAATTCACCCCTCCACTTT
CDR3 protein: CASSYSSGAYNSPLHF

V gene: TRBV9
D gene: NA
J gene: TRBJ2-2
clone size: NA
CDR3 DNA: TGTGCCAGCAGCGGCAGATCCACCGGGGAGCTGTTTTTT
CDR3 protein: CASSGRSTGELFF

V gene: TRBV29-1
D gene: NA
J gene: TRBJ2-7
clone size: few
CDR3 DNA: TGCAGCGTTGAAATTCCCAGGGGCACCTACGAGCAGTACTTC
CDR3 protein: CSVEIPRGTYEQYF

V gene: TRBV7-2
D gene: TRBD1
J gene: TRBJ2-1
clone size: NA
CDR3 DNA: TGTGCCAGCAGCTTAGATTTGGGACAGGGGGGCGATGAGCAGTTCTTC
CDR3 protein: CASSLDLGQGGDEQFF

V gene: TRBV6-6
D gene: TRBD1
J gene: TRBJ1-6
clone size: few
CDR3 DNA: TGTGCCAGCAGTCCAACGTCCTGGACAGGGGGGTTCTTT
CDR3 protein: CASSPTSWTGGFF

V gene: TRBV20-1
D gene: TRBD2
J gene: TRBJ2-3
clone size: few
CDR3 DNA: TGCAGTGCTAGAGATCCTAGACTAGCGGCAGATACGCAGTATTTT
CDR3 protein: CSARDPRLAADTQYF

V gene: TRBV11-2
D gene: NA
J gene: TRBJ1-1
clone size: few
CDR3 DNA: TGTGCCAGCAGCGTACGGGGCAGCTTCATCATGAACACTGAAGCTTTCTTT
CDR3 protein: CASSVRGSFIMNTEAFF

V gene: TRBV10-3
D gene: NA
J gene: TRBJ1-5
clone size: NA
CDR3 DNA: TGTGCCATCAGTGACTCAAATAGCAATCAGCCCCAGCATTTT
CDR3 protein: CAISDSNSNQPQHF

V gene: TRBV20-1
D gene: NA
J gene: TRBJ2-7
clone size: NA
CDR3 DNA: TGCAGTGCCAGTGCCGGGCGGGGGCACCGGGGCGAGCAGTACTTC
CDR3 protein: CSASAGRGHRGEQYF

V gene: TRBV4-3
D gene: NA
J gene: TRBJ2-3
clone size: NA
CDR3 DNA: TGCGCCAGCAGCCAAGATCGTGACAGTCGTCTCCTACTCACAGATACGCAGTATTTT
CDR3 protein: CASSQDRDSRLLLTDTQYF

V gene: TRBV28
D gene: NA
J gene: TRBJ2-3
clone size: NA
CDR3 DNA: TGTGCCAGCAGTTTGGAGGGGCCGCCCAGGGTTGCGCAGTATTTT
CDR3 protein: CASSLEGPPRVAQYF

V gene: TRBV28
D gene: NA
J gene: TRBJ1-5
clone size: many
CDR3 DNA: TGTGCCAGCTCGATTCCAAGCAATCAGCCCCAGCATTTT
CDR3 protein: CASSIPSNQPQHF

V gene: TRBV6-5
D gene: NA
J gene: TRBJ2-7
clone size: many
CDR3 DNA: TGTGCCAGCAGTTACAGAACAGGGTGGAACGAGCAGTACTTC
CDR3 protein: CASSYRTGWNEQYF

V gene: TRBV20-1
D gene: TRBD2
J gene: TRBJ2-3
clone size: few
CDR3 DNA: TGCAGTGCTTCGACGGGACTAGCGGGAGACATTAGCACAGATACGCAGTATTTT
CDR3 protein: CSASTGLAGDISTDTQYF

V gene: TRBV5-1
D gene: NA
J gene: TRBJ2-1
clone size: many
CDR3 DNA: TGCGCCAGCAGCTGGTCCTGGCCAGGAGATGAGCAGTTCTTC
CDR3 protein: CASSWSWPGDEQFF

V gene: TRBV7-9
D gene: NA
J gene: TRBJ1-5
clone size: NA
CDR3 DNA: TGTGCCAGCAGCCCCCGCGGGACCAATCAGCCCCAGCATTTT
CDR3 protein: CASSPRGTNQPQHF

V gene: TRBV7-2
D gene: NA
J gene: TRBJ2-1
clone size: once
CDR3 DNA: TGTGCCAGCAGCGGGGGGCGGGAGAGGTACAATGAGCAGTTCTTC
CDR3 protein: CASSGGRERYNEQFF

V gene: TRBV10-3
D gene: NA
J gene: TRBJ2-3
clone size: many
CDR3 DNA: TGTGCCATCAGACACAGGTTCTCTAGCACAGATACGCAGTATTTT
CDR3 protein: CAIRHRFSSTDTQYF

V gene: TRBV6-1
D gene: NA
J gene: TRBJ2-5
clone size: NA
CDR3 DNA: TGTGCCAGCAGCCCTCAGACCAGAGGGGAGACCCAGTACTTC
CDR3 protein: CASSPQTRGETQYF

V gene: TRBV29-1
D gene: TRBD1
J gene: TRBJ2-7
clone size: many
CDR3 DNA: TGCAGCGTTGAAGTAAGGGGACAGGGTACCTACGAGCAGTACTTC
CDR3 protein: CSVEVRGQGTYEQYF

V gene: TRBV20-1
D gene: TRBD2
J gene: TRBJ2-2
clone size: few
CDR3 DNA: TGCAGTGCTATGGTCCCTAGCGGGAAGTTTATCGGGGAGCTGTTTTTT
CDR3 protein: CSAMVPSGKFIGELFF

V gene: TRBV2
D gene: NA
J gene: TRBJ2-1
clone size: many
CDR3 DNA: TGTGCCAGCACCGGTTGGGACCTTTACAATGAGCAGTTCTTC
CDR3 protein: CASTGWDLYNEQFF

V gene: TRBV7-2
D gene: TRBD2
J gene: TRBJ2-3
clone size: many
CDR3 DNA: TGTGCCAGCAGCTTAGACGGGAGGGTCACAGATACGCAGTATTTT
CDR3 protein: CASSLDGRVTDTQYF

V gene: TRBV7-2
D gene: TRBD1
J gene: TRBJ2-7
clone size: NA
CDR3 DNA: TGTGCCAGCAGCTCCCTTATGACAGGGCCCTACGAGCAGTACTTC
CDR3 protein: CASSSLMTGPYEQYF

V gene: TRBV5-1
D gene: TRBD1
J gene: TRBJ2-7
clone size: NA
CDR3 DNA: TGCGCCAGCAGCTTGGAAGGACAGGGGTCCTACGAGCAGTACTTC
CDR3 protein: CASSLEGQGSYEQYF

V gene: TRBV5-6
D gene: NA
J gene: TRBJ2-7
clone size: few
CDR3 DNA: TGTGCCAGCAGCCCTATAACCGGGACACCCGCTAACGAGCAGTACTTC
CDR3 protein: CASSPITGTPANEQYF

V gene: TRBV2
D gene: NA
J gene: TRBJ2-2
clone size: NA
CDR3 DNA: TGTGCCAGCAGTGAATCTAGCCGGGGCGGGGAGCTGTTTTTT
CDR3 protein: CASSESSRGGELFF

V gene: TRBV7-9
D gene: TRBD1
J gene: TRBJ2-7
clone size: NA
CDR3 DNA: TGTGCCAGCAGCTTAGTTCGTGCAGGGGGCGCGGGGCAGTACTTC
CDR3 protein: CASSLVRAGGAGQYF

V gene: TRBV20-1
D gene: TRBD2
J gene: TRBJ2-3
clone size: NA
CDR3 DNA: TGCAGTGCTAGGGGACTAGCGGGAGTTCGCACAGATACGCAGTATTTT
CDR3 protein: CSARGLAGVRTDTQYF

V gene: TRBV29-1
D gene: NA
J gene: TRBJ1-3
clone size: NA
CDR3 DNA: TGCAGCGTTGACCCCCGAGGGGGAAACACCATATATTTT
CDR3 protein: CSVDPRGGNTIYF

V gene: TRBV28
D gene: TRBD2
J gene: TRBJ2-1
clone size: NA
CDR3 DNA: TGTGCCAGCAGTTGGACGGAGGGACTAGCGGGTTGGAATGAGCAGTTCTTC
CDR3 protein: CASSWTEGLAGWNEQFF

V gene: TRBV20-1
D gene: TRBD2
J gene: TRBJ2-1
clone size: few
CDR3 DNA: TGCAGTGCTAGAGCCCCGACTAGCTTCTCCTACAATGAGCAGTTCTTC
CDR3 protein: CSARAPTSFSYNEQFF

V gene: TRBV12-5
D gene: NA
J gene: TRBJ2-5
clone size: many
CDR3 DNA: TGTGCTAGTGGCCCCGGGACTCTAGGGGAGACCCAGTACTTC
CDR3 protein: CASGPGTLGETQYF

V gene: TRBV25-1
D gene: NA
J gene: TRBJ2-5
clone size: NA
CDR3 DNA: TGTGCCAGCAGTGAAGGACATGGAGTGAACCAGTACTTC
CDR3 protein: CASSEGHGVNQYF

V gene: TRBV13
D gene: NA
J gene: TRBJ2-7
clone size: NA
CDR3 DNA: TGTGCCAGCAAGGTGGGGCCTAGTCTTACCTACGAGCAGTACTTC
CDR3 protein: CASKVGPSLTYEQYF

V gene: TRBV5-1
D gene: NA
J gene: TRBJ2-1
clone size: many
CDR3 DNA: TGTGCCAGCAGCCGCTCCGGTAGCTCCTACAATGAGCAGTTCTTC
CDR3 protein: CASSRSGSSYNEQFF

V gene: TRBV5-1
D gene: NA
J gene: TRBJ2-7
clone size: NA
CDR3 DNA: TGCGCCAGCAGCTTGGAGGGGACTCCTAGATACGAGCAGTACTTC
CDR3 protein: CASSLEGTPRYEQYF

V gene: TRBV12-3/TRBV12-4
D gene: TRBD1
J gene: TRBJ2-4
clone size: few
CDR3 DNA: TGTGCCAGCGGAGTCCGCGGAACAGGGGTCAAAAACATTCAGTACTTC
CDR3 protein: CASGVRGTGVKNIQYF

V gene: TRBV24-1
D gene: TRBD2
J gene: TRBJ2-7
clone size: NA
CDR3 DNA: TGTGCCACCTACGGCGCGGGAGCCTACGAGCAGTACTTC
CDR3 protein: CATYGAGAYEQYF

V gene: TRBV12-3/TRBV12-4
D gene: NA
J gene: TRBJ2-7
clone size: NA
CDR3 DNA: TGTGCCAGCGGTAGGGAGGTTAACTTC
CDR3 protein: CASGREVNF

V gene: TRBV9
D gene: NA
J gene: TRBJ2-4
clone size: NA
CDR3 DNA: TGTGCCAGCAGCTACCGAAGGGGCAGCATTCAGTACTTC
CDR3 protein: CASSYRRGSIQYF

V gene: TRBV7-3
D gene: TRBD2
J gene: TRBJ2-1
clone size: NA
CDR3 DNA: TGTGCCAGCAGCTTAAGGGACGGGAGGGCCTACAATGAGCAGTTCTTC
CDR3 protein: CASSLRDGRAYNEQFF

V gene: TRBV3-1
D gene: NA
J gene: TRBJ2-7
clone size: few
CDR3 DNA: TGTGCCAGCAGCCAAGATCCCAGCAAAGTGGGCGAGCAGTACTTC
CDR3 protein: CASSQDPSKVGEQYF

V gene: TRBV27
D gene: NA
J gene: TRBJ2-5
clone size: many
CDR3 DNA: TGTGCCAGCAGTTTAAGTCTCCAAGAGACCCAGTACTTC
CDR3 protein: CASSLSLQETQYF